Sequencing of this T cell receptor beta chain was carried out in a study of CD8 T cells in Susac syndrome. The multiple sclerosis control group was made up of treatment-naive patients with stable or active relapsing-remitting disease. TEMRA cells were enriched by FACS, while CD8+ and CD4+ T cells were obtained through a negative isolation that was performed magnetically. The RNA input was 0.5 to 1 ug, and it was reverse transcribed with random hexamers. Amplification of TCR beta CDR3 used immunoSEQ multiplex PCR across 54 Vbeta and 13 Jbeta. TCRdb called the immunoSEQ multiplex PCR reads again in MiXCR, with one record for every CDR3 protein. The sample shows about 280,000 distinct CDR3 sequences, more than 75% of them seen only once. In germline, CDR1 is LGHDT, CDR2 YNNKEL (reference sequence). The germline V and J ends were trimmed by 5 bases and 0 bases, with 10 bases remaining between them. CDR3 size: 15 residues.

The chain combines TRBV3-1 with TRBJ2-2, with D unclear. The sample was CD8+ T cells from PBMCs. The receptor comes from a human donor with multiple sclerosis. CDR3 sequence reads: CASSSANTNTGELFF. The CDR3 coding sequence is TGTGCCAGCAGCTCAGCGAATACGAACACCGGGGAGCTGTTTTTT.